What follows are 21 T cell receptor beta chains derived from one specimen sequenced in a study of cytomegalovirus exposure and HLA in healthy donors. PCR involved 60 Vbeta and 13 Jbeta primers. The repertoire was sequenced with immunoSEQ multiplex PCR; TCRdb's copy has only in-frame clones and lacks some. The data show 85,000 to 130,000 clones, with over 60% seen just once and roughly 3.7% held by the top ten. Sequencing used PBMCs. These receptors originate from a female donor in good health and CMV-seropositive.

The chain is built from TRBV5-1 and TRBJ2-3; D might be TRBD1 (6 bases). The V gene lost 2 bases and the J gene lost 0 bases, with 7 bases spanning the gap. This CDR3 region has 14 residues. Germline CDR1 reads SGHRS; CDR2 reads YFSETQ. The CDR3 sequence is CASSLTGSTDTQYF. The CDR3 DNA sequence: TGCGCCAGCAGCTTAACAGGGAGCACAGATACGCAGTATTTT.

The chain has TRBV5-1 and TRBJ2-2, with 8 bases fitting TRBD2. J lost 1 base, V lost 0 bases, and 17 bases had no gene match. Germline values: CDR1 SGHRS, CDR2 YFSETQ. This CDR3 is built from 21 residues. The CDR3 loop is CASSLVCGFLAGGGNTGELFF. In DNA form, the CDR3 reads TGCGCCAGCAGCTTGGTTTGCGGGTTTTTGGCGGGAGGTGGGAACACCGGGGAGCTGTTTTTT.

This chain connects TRBV4-2 to TRBJ1-5, with D unresolved. Germline lookup yields CDR1 LGHNA and CDR2 YNFKEQ. V was clipped by 3 bases and J by 8 bases, with 11 bases between them. The CDR3 is 13 residues long. This CDR3 is CASSHLVREPQHF. The DNA of the CDR3 is TGTGCCAGCAGCCACCTGGTACGGGAGCCCCAGCATTTT.

The chain uses TRBV6-4 and TRBJ2-3, with TRBD2 as a possible D gene (6 bases). Trimming left V 4 bases short and J 0 bases short, with 11 bases between. The CDR3 spans 15 residues. Germline loops: CDR1 MRHNA, CDR2 SNTAGT. CDR3 residues: CASSGEAGSTDTQYF. CDR3 bases: TGTGCCAGCAGTGGAGAGGCGGGAAGCACAGATACGCAGTATTTT.

This CDR3 reads CASSQLRQGQEKLFF. In DNA form, the CDR3 reads TGTGCCAGCAGCCAACTAAGACAGGGGCAGGAAAAACTGTTTTTT. The chain joins TRBV7-9 to TRBJ1-4; the match to TRBD1 covers 8 bases. The CDR3 has 15 amino acids. Germline values: CDR1 SEHNR, CDR2 FQNEAQ (reference sequence). After removal of 5 bases from V and 8 bases from J, the junction contained 10 bases not matched to a gene.

Points on this clone: One end of the junction fails to match germline, which may point to a read error. The rearrangement links TRBV29-1 to TRBJ2-6; TRBD1 is a possible D gene (7 bases). CDR3 length: 12 amino acids. Germline lookup yields CDR1 SQVTM and CDR2 ANQGSEA. This CDR3 reads CSVTEGANGLTF. CDR3 DNA sequence: TGCAGCGTCACGGAGGGGGCCAACGGCCTGACTTTC.

This chain uses TRBV2 with TRBJ1-1, with no clear D. Trimming removed 7 bases from V and 0 bases from J, with 9 bases in between. The CDR3 runs 13 residues. In germline, CDR1 is SNHLY, CDR2 FYNNEI. This CDR3 is CASKEAMNTEAFF. CDR3 sequence (DNA): TGTGCCAGCAAAGAGGCTATGAACACTGAAGCTTTCTTT.

The genes are TRBV5-4 and TRBJ2-6, with 8 nucleotides matching TRBD1. Germline V lookup: CDR1 SGHNT, CDR2 YYREEE (reference sequence). Losses at the gene ends were 0 bases for V and 3 bases for J; bases not matched to a gene: 5. CDR3 length: 17 amino acids. CDR3 sequence reads: CASSLAQGAGGANVLTF. CDR3 bases: TGTGCCAGCAGCTTGGCCCAGGGGGCAGGTGGGGCCAACGTCCTGACTTTC. Based on the CDR3 plus reference TRBV5-4 and TRBJ2-6, the full variable domain is ETGVTQSPTHLIKTRGQQVTLRCSSQSGHNTVSWYQQALGQGPQFIFQYYREEENGRGNFPPRFSGLQFPNYSSELNVNALELDDSALYLCASSLAQGAGGANVLTFGAGSRLTVL.

The V gene is TRBV5-4, the J gene TRBJ1-2; D unresolved. The ends were cut back, 3 bases at V and 4 bases at J, with 13 bases in the middle. Per the germline V gene, CDR1 is SGHNT and CDR2 is YYREEE (reference sequence). CDR3 length: 14 residues. The CDR3 DNA sequence: TGTGCCAGCAGCTCCGAGAACGGGGTCTATGGCTACACCTTC. This gives the protein CASSSENGVYGYTF.

This clone has more than one count but fewer than ten. Being one base from a much bigger clone, this may be a read error. The gene calls are TRBV4-2 and TRBJ1-2, with D maybe TRBD1 (5 bases). The ends were cut back, 4 bases at V and 1 base at J, with 13 bases in the middle. This CDR3 is 15 amino acids long. CDR1 LGHNA and CDR2 YNFKEQ come from the germline V gene. DNA for the CDR3: TGTGCCAGCAGCCGTTTCGCGGGGGATAACTATGGCTACACCTTC. Encoded protein: CASSRFAGDNYGYTF.

The CDR3 DNA follows: TGTGCCTGGAGTGTACCCAGGGGGTTCTCTGGAAACACCATATATTTT. This encodes CAWSVPRGFSGNTIYF. The chain uses TRBV30 and TRBJ1-3; 7 bases match TRBD1. The junction had 5 bases not matched to a gene; V was cut back by 0 bases and J by 0 bases. This CDR3 has 16 amino acids. Germline V gene sequence: CDR1 GTSNPN, CDR2 SVGIG (reference sequence).

The V gene is TRBV5-5, the J gene TRBJ2-3, with TRBD2 identical over 11 bases. Germline V gives CDR1 SGHKS, CDR2 YYEKEE (reference sequence). This CDR3 is 15 amino acids long. V shed 0 bases and J 6 bases; nucleotides not matched to a gene: 3. CDR3 residues: CASSLEGLAADTQYF. The CDR3 nucleotides read TGTGCCAGCAGCTTGGAGGGACTAGCGGCGGATACGCAGTATTTT. The whole variable domain, filled in from reference TRBV5-5 and TRBJ2-3, reads DAGVTQSPTHLIKTRGQQVTLRCSPISGHKSVSWYQQVLGQGPQFIFQYYEKEERGRGNFPDRFSARQFPNYSSELNVNALLLGDSALYLCASSLEGLAADTQYFGPGTRLTVL.

The chain carries TRBV25-1 and TRBJ1-2, with 12 nucleotides matching TRBD1. The V gene end was trimmed by 3 bases and the J gene end by 4 bases; junction bases not matched to a gene: 6. This CDR3 region has 16 residues. Germline V gene lookup returns CDR1 MGHDK and CDR2 SYGVNS. CDR3 sequence (DNA): TGTGCCAGCAGTGAGGGGACAGGGGGCCGAGTCTATGGCTACACCTTC. This encodes CASSEGTGGRVYGYTF.

This clone occurred a few times. This rearrangement joins TRBV7-2 to TRBJ2-7; D is possibly TRBD1 (6 bases). Trimming shortened V by 4 bases and J by 7 bases, and 20 bases separated the two germline ends. Looked up from germline, CDR1 is SGHTA and CDR2 is FQGNSA. The length of the CDR3 is 15 residues. This CDR3 is CASSSDWTAAREQYF. CDR3 coding DNA: TGTGCCAGCAGCTCTGATTGGACAGCGGCGAGGGAGCAGTACTTC.

This clone has only a few counts. The chain has TRBV7-2 and TRBJ1-6, with D tentatively TRBD1 (6 bases). This CDR3 has 13 residues. Trimming stripped 1 base from V and 9 bases from J, with 7 bases between. Germline CDR1 SGHTA, CDR2 FQGNSA. The CDR3 region has the DNA TGTGCCAGCAGCTTAGACAGGGTTTCACCCCTCCACTTT. Translated: CASSLDRVSPLHF.

The genes are TRBV18 and TRBJ2-1; 7 nucleotides match TRBD1. The germline V gene encodes CDR1 KGHSH and CDR2 LQKENI. V shed 0 bases and J 5 bases; nucleotides not matched to a gene: 7. CDR3 length equals 16 residues. DNA for the CDR3: TGTGCCAGCTCACCACCGGACAGGAGTCTGCACAATGAGCAGTTCTTC. Translated: CASSPPDRSLHNEQFF.

The gene calls are TRBV5-1 and TRBJ2-1, with TRBD2 matching 8 bases. V trimming: 2 bases; J trimming: 3 bases; junction bases outside the gene matches: 1. There are 14 residues in the CDR3. Germline V gene lookup returns CDR1 SGHRS and CDR2 YFSETQ. CDR3 sequence: CASSFSGDYNEQFF. The CDR3 DNA reads as TGCGCCAGCAGCTTTAGCGGGGACTACAATGAGCAGTTCTTC.

The chain uses TRBV6-5 and TRBJ1-1, with D possibly TRBD1 on 5 matching bases. The V gene's germline CDR1 is MNHEY and CDR2 SVGAGI. The CDR3 spans 13 residues. The V and J ends lost 10 bases and 3 bases respectively, with 15 bases between them. CDR3 bases: TGTGCCACCTCGGGGGTTTGGGACACTGAAGCTTTCTTT. Translation gives CATSGVWDTEAFF.

This sequence joins TRBV4-2 and TRBJ2-3; tentatively, D is TRBD2 (7 bases). V dropped 0 bases and J dropped 3 bases, with 16 bases sitting between them. The V gene's germline CDR1 is LGHNA and CDR2 YNFKEQ. The CDR3 is made up of 17 amino acids. The CDR3 sequence is CASSQDYRGAGTDTQYF. The CDR3 nucleotides read TGTGCCAGCAGCCAAGATTATCGGGGGGCGGGAACAGATACGCAGTATTTT.

This clone was seen a handful of times. The chain employs TRBV28 and TRBJ2-1; D is unresolved. The germline gives CDR1 MDHEN, CDR2 SYDVKM. The CDR3 is 15 amino acids. The V and J ends lost 7 bases and 5 bases respectively, with 18 bases between them. In DNA form, the CDR3 reads TGTGCCAGCACCCCGGCGGCCGCCATGAACAATGAGCAGTTCTTC. This gives the protein CASTPAAAMNNEQFF.

In its sample, this clone was seen a few times. The rearrangement joins TRBV7-9 to TRBJ1-2; TRBD1 agrees at 8 bases. Germline loops: CDR1 SEHNR, CDR2 FQNEAQ (reference sequence). V trimming: 2 bases; J trimming: 8 bases; junction bases outside the gene matches: 4. The length of the CDR3 is 13 residues. The CDR3 bases are TGTGCCAGCAGCTTACAGGGGGCGAGGGGCTACACCTTC. It translates to CASSLQGARGYTF.